This paragraph covers one TCR beta chain sequence. Using immunoSEQ multiplex PCR, the repertoire was profiled, and TCRdb retains in-frame clones only, with some absent. The table lists tens of thousands of clones, 90% to 95% of them singletons, with 1.4% in the top ten. Trimming took off 5 bases at V and 1 base at J, with 9 bases between the two ends. In germline, CDR1 is SGHRS, CDR2 YFSETQ. The CDR3 is 13 amino acids. The donors were members of the validation cohort, which comprised 120 subjects and was separate from the first cohort of roughly 700 subjects. This sample was included in a study of cytomegalovirus exposure and HLA in healthy donors. Study-level information: It was reported in a later analysis that the same platform had been used for the 100 to 150 validation repertoires as for the 666 first-cohort repertoires.

Sequences were obtained from PBMCs. The receptor comes from a man in his late teens or twenties in good health and CMV-seropositive. V usage is TRBV5-1 and J usage is TRBJ1-1; D uncertain. CDR3 nucleotide sequence: TGCGCCAGCAGGGAACCGGGGAACACTGAAGCTTTCTTT. Its protein is CASREPGNTEAFF.